The 29 T cell receptor beta chains reported below all come from one sample, sequenced in a study of regulatory T cells in long-lasting Graves disease. Investigators prepared the TCR beta libraries by applying iRepertoire HTBI primers and Arm-PCR of CDR3 regions. One entry per CDR3 protein results from TCRdb running MiXCR on the multiplex PCR reads. The repertoire holds roughly 420,000 distinct CDR3 sequences, with around 15% as singletons. Time point of the sample: newly diagnosed GD, antithyroid drugs for less than 3 months. From PBMCs, RNA was extracted and then used to make the TCR library. Sequenced material: peripheral blood mononuclear cells (PBMCs), taken at new diagnosis, from a patient treated with antithyroid drugs. These receptors came from a female donor with Graves disease.

The rearrangement joins TRBV20-1 to TRBJ2-7; D assignment may be TRBD1 or TRBD2 (5 bases each). This CDR3 is 14 amino acids long. Trimming left V 6 bases short and J 2 bases short, with 17 bases between. CDR1 is DFQATT, CDR2 SNEGSKA, per germline (reference sequence). The CDR3 region has the DNA TGCAGTGCGGTCGGGACCCTCTTCGCCTACGAGCAGTACTTC. It translates to CSAVGTLFAYEQYF.

This chain joins TRBV3-1 and TRBJ2-2; perhaps TRBD2 as D (7 bases). This CDR3 spans 15 amino acids. Trimming removed 4 bases at V and 4 bases at J, with 13 bases between. Germline values: CDR1 LGHDT, CDR2 YNNKEL (reference sequence). In DNA form, the CDR3 reads TGTGCCAGCAGCCCCTGGGGGGGGGCCACCGGGGAGCTGTTTTTT. Its protein product is CASSPWGGATGELFF. Supplemented by reference TRBV3-1 and TRBJ2-2, the full variable domain reads DTAVSQTPKYLVTQMGNDKSIKCEQNLGHDTMYWYKQDSKKFLKIMFSYNNKELIINETVPNRFSPKSPDKAHLNLHINSLELGDSAVYFCASSPWGGATGELFFGEGSRLTVL.

At least ten counts were recorded for this clonotype. The CDR3 DNA reads as TGTGCCAGCAGCCAAGCTTGGGGTAATTATGAGCAGTTCTTC. Protein: CASSQAWGNYEQFF. The chain uses TRBV3-1 and TRBJ2-1, with D uncertain. Trimming took off 1 base at V and 8 bases at J, with 12 bases between the two ends. Germline-derived CDR1 and CDR2 are LGHDT and YNNKEL (reference sequence). The CDR3 covers 14 residues.

This chain connects TRBV9 to TRBJ2-3; D is perhaps TRBD1 (6 bases). V shed 0 bases and J shed 5 bases, with 19 bases lying between them. Germline V gives CDR1 SGDLS, CDR2 YYNGEE. This CDR3 is built from 17 residues. The CDR3 loop reads CASSVATGTRYGDTQYF. The DNA of the CDR3 is TGTGCCAGCAGCGTAGCCACCGGGACACGGTATGGAGATACGCAGTATTTT.

At least ten counts were recorded for this clonotype. The chain combines TRBV30 with TRBJ1-2; no definite D call. Germline CDR1 and CDR2: GTSNPN and SVGIG (reference sequence). CDR3 length: 13 amino acids. Trimming removed 2 bases from V and 4 bases from J, with 11 bases in between. The CDR3 reads CAWSTGYLYGYTF. The DNA of the CDR3 is TGTGCCTGGAGTACGGGGTACCTCTATGGCTACACCTTC. The full variable domain, rest sourced from reference TRBV30 and TRBJ1-2, is SQTIHQWPATLVQPVGSPLSLECTVEGTSNPNLYWYRQAAGRGLQLLFYSVGIGQISSEVPQNLSASRPQDRQFILSSKKLLLSDSGFYLCAWSTGYLYGYTFGSGTRLTVV.

This clonotype showed up just a few times. The V gene is TRBV6-1, the J gene TRBJ1-2; 9 nucleotides agree with TRBD1. The V gene's germline CDR1 is MNHNS and CDR2 SASEGT. The CDR3 runs to 12 residues. The DNA for the CDR3 is TGTGCGACAGTACAGGGGGCTATTGGCTACACCTTC. Translated, it gives CATVQGAIGYTF.

This clonotype was recorded a few times. The chain links TRBV19 to TRBJ1-3; D is unclear. Trimming cost V 10 bases and J 0 bases, with 16 bases left between them. The CDR3 runs 15 residues. Germline V lookup: CDR1 LNHDA, CDR2 SQIVND (reference sequence). The CDR3 region is CATQLGGYSGNTIYF. The CDR3 nucleotides read TGTGCCACCCAGCTTGGCGGATACTCTGGAAACACCATATATTTT.

The table lists this clonotype with many counts. This rearrangement joins TRBV3-1 to TRBJ1-5; TRBD1 matches at 7 bases. The trim removed 5 bases at V and 6 bases at J, leaving 10 bases unmatched. The CDR3 has 15 amino acids. Germline CDR1 reads LGHDT; CDR2 reads YNNKEL (reference sequence). DNA of the CDR3: TGTGCCAGCAGCGCCACACAGGGGCCTAGTCAGCCCCAGCATTTT. This gives the protein CASSATQGPSQPQHF.

This clonotype was detected ten times or more. This rearrangement joins TRBV12-3 or TRBV12-4 to TRBJ1-2; TRBD1 aligns across 7 bases. J was trimmed by 6 bases and V by 5 bases; bases with no gene match: 9. This CDR3 contains 14 residues. CDR3 protein: CASSPGQSRDGYTF. CDR3 DNA: TGTGCCAGCAGTCCGGGACAGTCCCGGGATGGCTACACCTTC.

This rearrangement joins TRBV7-6 to TRBJ1-2, with 10 nucleotides matching TRBD1. The germline V gene has CDR1 SGHVS and CDR2 FNYEAQ. This CDR3 is built from 20 residues. Trimming took 1 base from V and 8 from J; bases not matched to a gene: 22. CDR3 in DNA: TGTGCCAGCAGCTTAGAAGTGGGGCAGAGGGACAGGGGCGCCTCGGGGGGCTACACCTTC. This translates into CASSLEVGQRDRGASGGYTF. The full variable domain, in which reference TRBV7-6 and TRBJ1-2 provide the parts outside the CDR3, is GAGVSQSPRYKVTKRGQDVALRCDPISGHVSLYWYRQALGQGPEFLTYFNYEAQQDKSGLPNDRFSAERPEGSISTLTIQRTEQRDSAMYRCASSLEVGQRDRGASGGYTFGSGTRLTVV.

This clonotype was recorded at least ten times. The chain joins TRBV14 to TRBJ2-1, with a tentative D call TRBD1 (5 bases). V was cut by 4 bases and J by 16 bases, with 17 bases left in between. The CDR3 is 12 amino acids. Looked up from germline, CDR1 is SGHDN and CDR2 is FVKESK. The CDR3 sequence: CASSPGRPGPFF. CDR3 bases: TGTGCCAGCAGCCCAGGACGCCCAGGGCCTTTCTTC.

The chain combines TRBV18 with TRBJ2-1; 7 nucleotides align to TRBD1. V was pared by 4 bases and J by 6 bases, with 12 bases of the junction left unmatched. This CDR3 has 16 residues. CDR1 and CDR2 from the germline V gene are KGHSH and LQKENI. CDR3 DNA: TGTGCCAGCTCACTCCGACAGGGCCTAGATTTCAATGAGCAGTTCTTC. Translation: CASSLRQGLDFNEQFF. The complete variable domain, with remaining parts taken from reference TRBV18 and TRBJ2-1, reads NAGVMQNPRHLVRRRGQEARLRCSPMKGHSHVYWYRQLPEEGLKFMVYLQKENIIDESGMPKERFSAEFPKEGPSILRIQQVVRGDSAAYFCASSLRQGLDFNEQFFGPGTRLTVL.

This chain joins TRBV7-2 and TRBJ2-3, with D maybe TRBD2 (5 bases). This CDR3 contains 17 residues. Trimming took off 1 base at V and 5 bases at J, with 19 bases between the two ends. Germline-derived CDR1 and CDR2 are SGHTA and FQGNSA. CDR3 sequence (DNA): TGTGCCAGCAGCTTAGGCCCTCAGGCGGGCCAACTAGATACGCAGTATTTT. Its protein is CASSLGPQAGQLDTQYF.

This clonotype was seen repeatedly, ten times or more. This rearrangement joins TRBV4-1 to TRBJ2-1, with 10 bases matching TRBD2. V lost 4 bases to trimming and J lost 1 base; unmatched junction nucleotides: 10. CDR1 MGHRA and CDR2 YSYEKL come from the germline V gene. The CDR3 is 18 residues long. The CDR3 is CASSPGLARRGSYNEQFF. The CDR3 DNA sequence: TGCGCCAGCAGCCCGGGACTAGCGCGAAGGGGATCCTACAATGAGCAGTTCTTC.

About this clonotype itself: Given a much more abundant clone one base away, this may be a read error. The CDR3 DNA reads TGTGCCAGCAGTTACAGGCCAGGGCACGGCCTGAACTCCTACGAGCAGTACTTC. Translating it yields CASSYRPGHGLNSYEQYF. The chain has TRBV6-2 or TRBV6-3 and TRBJ2-7; a possible D gene is TRBD1 (5 bases). V lost 2 bases and J 0 bases, leaving 20 bases between the germline ends. The CDR3 extends over 18 amino acids. Germline CDR1 MNHEY, CDR2 SVGEGT.

DNA for the CDR3: TGTGCCAGCAGCTGGTCAGATTTGCGGGCAACGTACCAAGAGACCCAGTACTTC. It translates to CASSWSDLRATYQETQYF. The chain links TRBV7-8 to TRBJ2-5; perhaps TRBD2 as D (5 bases). Germline loops: CDR1 SGHVS, CDR2 FQNEAQ. The CDR3 is made up of 18 amino acids. Deletions cut 4 bases from V and 0 bases from J, with 21 bases between. The entire variable domain, with the rest obtained from reference TRBV7-8 and TRBJ2-5, is as follows: GAGVSQSPRYKVAKRGQDVALRCDPISGHVSLFWYQQALGQGPEFLTYFQNEAQLDKSGLPSDRFFAERPEGSVSTLKIQRTQQEDSAVYLCASSWSDLRATYQETQYFGPGTRLLVL.

This clonotype showed up many times. The J gene is TRBJ1-1, the V gene TRBV20-1; D is uncertain. The CDR3 runs 19 residues. Trimming shortened V by 1 base and J by 3 bases, and 27 bases separated the two germline ends. CDR1 is DFQATT and CDR2 is SNEGSKA in the germline V gene (reference sequence). CDR3 residues: CSARVLLPYLTSRHTEAFF. CDR3 DNA: TGCAGTGCTAGAGTTCTCCTCCCTTATCTGACCAGTCGGCACACTGAAGCTTTCTTT.

At least ten counts were recorded for this clonotype. The chain couples TRBV7-9 to TRBJ2-1; unclear D gene. Germline-derived CDR1 and CDR2 are SEHNR and FQNEAQ (reference sequence). Trimming took off 1 base at V and 8 bases at J, with 12 bases between the two ends. This CDR3 has 14 residues. The CDR3 loop reads CASSLVETWYEQFF. In DNA form, the CDR3 reads TGTGCCAGCAGCTTAGTGGAAACGTGGTATGAGCAGTTCTTC.

This clonotype appeared many times. This sequence joins TRBV7-9 and TRBJ2-5; D is undetermined. The CDR3 runs 14 residues. Germline lookup yields CDR1 SEHNR and CDR2 FQNEAQ (reference sequence). V was clipped by 1 base and J by 7 bases, with 13 bases between them. This CDR3 reads CASSLEGQAPTQYF. The CDR3 nucleotides are TGTGCCAGCAGCTTAGAAGGCCAAGCTCCGACCCAGTACTTC.

This clonotype occurred many times. The gene calls are TRBV11-2 and TRBJ2-3; 7 bases match TRBD1. Germline CDR1 and CDR2: SGHAT and FQNNGV. The CDR3 spans 17 residues. The junction had 12 bases not matched to a gene; V was cut back by 4 bases and J by 2 bases. CDR3 in DNA: TGTGCCAGCAGCTCCCCCCGGACAGGCCAACACACAGATACGCAGTATTTT. Protein product: CASSSPRTGQHTDTQYF.

The table lists this clonotype with many counts. This CDR3 reads CASSPIPIKRSNEQFF. In nucleotides, the CDR3 is TGTGCCAGCAGCCCTATCCCTATTAAGCGGAGCAATGAGCAGTTCTTC. V usage is TRBV7-9 and J usage is TRBJ2-1, with a possible D match to TRBD2 (5 bases). Germline CDR1 SEHNR, CDR2 FQNEAQ (reference sequence). V was pared by 5 bases and J by 6 bases, with 20 bases between. The CDR3 length is 16 residues.

This clonotype has a count of ten or more. The gene calls are TRBV15 and TRBJ1-3, with no clear D. Looked up from germline, CDR1 is LNHNV and CDR2 is YYDKDF (reference sequence). V lost 0 bases and J 7 bases, leaving 13 bases between the germline ends. The length of the CDR3 is 15 residues. CDR3 residues: CATSRDRIHTNTIYF. Here the CDR3 DNA reads TGTGCCACCAGCAGAGACCGCATCCATACGAACACCATATATTTT.

V and J are TRBV9 and TRBJ1-2; TRBD1 agrees at 10 bases. The ends lost 4 bases at V and 4 bases at J; junction bases unmatched: 7. Germline lookup yields CDR1 SGDLS and CDR2 YYNGEE. The CDR3 is made up of 15 amino acids. DNA of the CDR3: TGTGCCAGCAGCCCGGGACAGGGGCATGGCTATGGCTACACCTTC. It is translated as CASSPGQGHGYGYTF.

This clonotype has at least ten counts. The chain recombines TRBV7-8 with TRBJ2-1; no definite D call. The V gene's germline CDR1 is SGHVS and CDR2 FQNEAQ. V was cut by 4 bases and J by 6 bases, with 10 bases left in between. CDR3 length: 13 amino acids. The CDR3 bases are TGTGCCAGCAGCTCCCCCCCGGGCAATGAGCAGTTCTTC. Its protein product is CASSSPPGNEQFF.

This chain links TRBV29-1 with TRBJ2-7; D uncertain. V shed 4 bases and J shed 3 bases, with 10 bases lying between them. CDR3 length: 12 residues. Germline V gene sequence: CDR1 SQVTM, CDR2 ANQGSEA. CDR3 loop: CSVGVSLYEQYF. The CDR3 nucleotides are TGCAGCGTTGGGGTCAGCCTCTACGAGCAGTACTTC.

For this clonotype: A single base separates this from a much larger clone, so it may be a read error. The chain recombines TRBV18 with TRBJ2-1; D not certain. Trimming left V 7 bases short and J 6 bases short, with 10 bases between. Germline CDR1 is KGHSH and CDR2 is LQKENI. The CDR3 has 12 amino acids. CDR3 sequence: CASFPLVNEQFF. CDR3 DNA: TGTGCCAGCTTCCCATTGGTCAATGAGCAGTTCTTC.

This clonotype was observed many times. The chain is built from TRBV20-1 and TRBJ2-1; D remains ambiguous. CDR3 size: 12 residues. Deletions cut 4 bases from V and 7 bases from J, with 11 bases between. The germline V gene encodes CDR1 DFQATT and CDR2 SNEGSKA (reference sequence). This CDR3 is CSAILEGNEQFF. CDR3 nucleotides: TGCAGTGCTATTTTGGAAGGAAATGAGCAGTTCTTC.

Comments on this clonotype: Germline and junction disagree at one end, which may indicate a read error. CDR3 amino acids: CASSLSIRGQGFHEQSF. CDR3 nucleotides: TGTGCCAGCAGTTTATCGATTAGGGGACAGGGGTTTCATGAGCAGTCCTTC. V is TRBV27 and J is TRBJ2-1; 10 bases align to TRBD1. Germline V lookup: CDR1 MNHEY, CDR2 SMNVEV (reference sequence). The CDR3 is 17 residues long.

The sample holds many counts of this clonotype. V is TRBV7-2 and J is TRBJ2-2; D possibly uses TRBD1 or TRBD2 (5 bases each). This CDR3 spans 16 amino acids. Per the germline V gene, CDR1 is SGHTA and CDR2 is FQGNSA. V lost 5 bases and J lost 6, with 19 bases in between. CDR3 in amino acids: CASSPTGTRRAGELFF. CDR3 in DNA: TGTGCCAGCAGCCCGACCGGGACCCGTCGCGCCGGGGAGCTGTTTTTT. Together with reference TRBV7-2 and TRBJ2-2, the CDR3 gives the full variable domain: GAGVSQSPSNKVTEKGKDVELRCDPISGHTALYWYRQSLGQGLEFLIYFQGNSAPDKSGLPSDRFSAERTGGSVSTLTIQRTQQEDSAVYLCASSPTGTRRAGELFFGEGSRLTVL.